This T cell receptor (beta chain) was sequenced during a study of blood T cell repertoires in COVID-19. Study-level information: The origin of the acute and convalescent COVID-19 samples was the United States, Italy and Spain.

Repertoires were generated with immunoSEQ multiplex PCR, while TCRdb's copy carries only in-frame clones and drops some. The sample carries roughly 87,000 clones, around 88% recorded once. Germline V gene sequence: CDR1 MNHEY, CDR2 SVGAGI. V shed 7 bases and J shed 6 bases, with 11 bases lying between them. The CDR3 length is 12 residues. Specimen: peripheral blood. V and J are TRBV6-5 and TRBJ2-3; D perhaps matches TRBD1 (5 bases). The receptor comes from a man in his sixties with acute or convalescent COVID-19. The DNA of the CDR3 is TGTGCCAGCACCCCGAAGGGGGATACGCAGTATTTT. Protein product: CASTPKGDTQYF.